This T cell receptor (beta chain) emerged from a study of blood T cell repertoires in COVID-19. CDR1 and CDR2 (germline): SNHLY, FYNNEI. Trimming removed 5 bases at V and 7 bases at J, with 11 bases between. The CDR3 extends over 12 amino acids. TCRdb's copy holds only in-frame clones and misses some; the assay was immunoSEQ multiplex PCR. The sample lists hundreds of thousands of clones; around nine tenths were seen once. The rearrangement uses TRBV2 and TRBJ1-2; possible D gene TRBD1, 5 bases. The material sequenced was peripheral blood. The clonotype comes from a human donor in a cohort sampled during active COVID-19. The CDR3 protein is CASSNRFRGYTF. The CDR3 DNA reads TGTGCCAGCAGTAACAGGTTCCGTGGCTACACCTTC.